This record covers a single T cell receptor (beta chain). Its antigen is unknown. The source of the sample is a study of human T cells and chemical hapten exposure. The overall study: Recorded diagnoses among the mostly female patients were alopecia areata, totalis or universalis. General study findings and limits: The donor cohort had alopecia, so its immune response may not match that of healthy people. Once DPC sensitization occurred, TCRs above 1 in 1000 frequency showed no change.

Germline V gene data show CDR1 as SGHDT and CDR2 as YYEEEE. After removal of 0 bases from V and 15 bases from J, the junction contained 8 bases not matched to a gene. The CDR3 is 14 residues long. Time point of the sample: patch test 1, 2 weeks after DPC sensitization. Documented treatment: therapeutic diphenylcyclopropenone sensitization with weekly scalp DPC. Original processing methods: There were a median of approximately 88,000 TCRs per sample, with a range from roughly 20,000 to 700,000. TCRdb re-derived calls from the RACE reads in MiXCR, one entry per CDR3 protein. The V and J calls come from TCRdb's annotation, not from the publication. Counted here are more than 100,000 distinct CDR3 sequences, roughly 15% occurring once; the ten biggest clones make up about 0.85%.

The sequence was collected from a man younger than 35 with alopecia areata. Some clones in this sample may be carry-over from other donors' samples. The V and J genes are TRBV5-6 and TRBJ2-1; TRBD2 matches at 11 bases. The sequenced sample was whole blood, obtained in connection with sensitization to the hapten diphenylcyclopropenone (DPC). CDR3 amino acids: CASSLVVLAGGLFF. DNA for the CDR3: TGTGCCAGCAGCTTGGTCGTGCTAGCGGGGGGCCTGTTCTTC.